Included here is one T cell receptor (beta chain) sequence, with context. Trimming cost V 2 bases and J 4 bases, with 8 bases left between them. The CDR3 runs to 13 residues. CDR1 and CDR2 from the germline V gene are ENHRY and SYGVKD. The data stem from a study of blood T cell repertoires in COVID-19. Here immunoSEQ multiplex PCR was the method, and the copy in TCRdb shows in-frame clones only, minus some. The profile shows about 140,000 clones, around nine tenths of them singletons. The chain has TRBV10-3 and TRBJ1-2; D ambiguous. Sequenced material: peripheral blood. The TCR was taken from a woman aged 40 to 50 with acute or convalescent COVID-19. Here the CDR3 DNA reads TGTGCCATCAGTGAGGTAGATTTCTATGGCTACACCTTC. This sequence encodes CAISEVDFYGYTF.